This T cell receptor (beta chain) was sequenced in a study of blood T cell repertoires in COVID-19. At the level of the study: Samples of COVID-19 (acute and convalescent) were obtained from the United States, Italy and Spain. Sources were T cells, B-cell-depleted T cells, or PBMCs; the material itself was cDNA or gDNA.

Some clones are missing from TCRdb's copy, which holds only in-frame ones; the method was immunoSEQ multiplex PCR. Here the sample spans around 700,000 clones, over 80% being singletons. Germline assignment: CDR1 MNHGY and CDR2 SAAAGT. CDR3 length equals 15 residues. Losses at the gene ends were 2 bases for V and 4 bases for J; bases not matched to a gene: 5. Material: peripheral blood. This chain joins TRBV6-8 and TRBJ2-1; TRBD2 matches 7 bases. The clonotype originates from a woman aged 18 to 35 with acute or convalescent COVID-19. The CDR3 coding sequence is TGTGCCAGCAGTTACGGAGGGGACTATTACAATGAGCAGTTCTTC. Its translation: CASSYGGDYYNEQFF.